The rows below give T cell receptor beta chains drawn from one sample of a study of T cell responses to AZD1222 COVID-19 vaccine. TCRdb's copy holds only in-frame clones and misses some; the assay was immunoSEQ multiplex PCR. The sample records about 96,000 clones, under 90% being singletons. Sequenced here: peripheral blood, sampled on day 0 of AZD1222 vaccination. These TCRs come from an adult in good health. The CDR3 runs from the conserved cysteine through the conserved F or W. The order of the fields is V gene, J gene, D gene, clone size, CDR3 protein, CDR3 DNA. A D gene is named only where the DNA matches it firmly. Rows give clone size only sometimes, using once, few, many, or a class for an expanded clone.

V gene: TRBV6-5; J gene: TRBJ2-5; D gene: TRBD1; clone size: -; CDR3 protein: CASSRDRMGETQYF; CDR3 DNA: TGTGCCAGCAGTCGGGACAGGATGGGAGAGACCCAGTACTTC
V gene: TRBV5-4; J gene: TRBJ2-7; D gene: TRBD1; clone size: once; CDR3 protein: CASRPGQGSEQYF; CDR3 DNA: TGTGCCAGCCGGCCGGGACAGGGTTCCGAGCAGTACTTC
V gene: TRBV5-4; J gene: TRBJ2-7; D gene: -; clone size: -; CDR3 protein: CASSPTGSRAYEQYF; CDR3 DNA: TGTGCCAGCAGCCCTACAGGGTCTAGGGCCTACGAGCAGTACTTC
V gene: TRBV10-3; J gene: TRBJ2-3; D gene: TRBD2; clone size: few; CDR3 protein: CAIRGTSGSTDTQYF; CDR3 DNA: TGTGCCATCAGGGGGACTAGCGGTAGCACAGATACGCAGTATTTT
V gene: TRBV11-2; J gene: TRBJ2-3; D gene: TRBD2; clone size: -; CDR3 protein: CASSFGDYSDTQYF; CDR3 DNA: TGTGCCAGCAGCTTTGGGGACTACTCAGATACGCAGTATTTT
V gene: TRBV5-1; J gene: TRBJ1-1; D gene: -; clone size: -; CDR3 protein: CASSRVEDTEAFF; CDR3 DNA: TGCGCCAGCAGTAGGGTTGAAGACACTGAAGCTTTCTTT
V gene: TRBV3-1/TRBV3-2; J gene: TRBJ2-7; D gene: -; clone size: -; CDR3 protein: CASSQDPSSYEQYF; CDR3 DNA: TGTGCCAGCAGCCAAGATCCGAGCTCCTACGAGCAGTACTTC
V gene: TRBV7-9; J gene: TRBJ2-2; D gene: -; clone size: -; CDR3 protein: CASSLNPETGRTGELFF; CDR3 DNA: TGTGCCAGCAGCTTAAATCCCGAGACAGGGAGGACCGGGGAGCTGTTTTTT
V gene: TRBV6-2/TRBV6-3; J gene: TRBJ1-2; D gene: -; clone size: -; CDR3 protein: CASSYATDGYTF; CDR3 DNA: TGTGCCAGCAGTTACGCAACAGATGGCTACACCTTC
V gene: TRBV5-1; J gene: TRBJ2-3; D gene: TRBD2; clone size: -; CDR3 protein: CASPLSGASTDTQYF; CDR3 DNA: TGCGCCAGCCCCCTTAGCGGGGCCAGCACAGATACGCAGTATTTT
V gene: TRBV21-1; J gene: TRBJ1-1; D gene: -; clone size: -; CDR3 protein: CASSKNRGPTEAFF; CDR3 DNA: TGTGCCAGCAGCAAAAACAGGGGACCCACTGAAGCTTTCTTT
V gene: TRBV7-9; J gene: TRBJ1-5; D gene: -; clone size: -; CDR3 protein: CASSLEGGNQPQHF; CDR3 DNA: TGTGCCAGCAGCTTAGAAGGCGGAAATCAGCCCCAGCATTTT
V gene: TRBV10-3; J gene: TRBJ1-5; D gene: TRBD1; clone size: -; CDR3 protein: CAISETGGNQPQHF; CDR3 DNA: TGTGCCATCAGTGAGACAGGGGGCAATCAGCCCCAGCATTTT
V gene: TRBV6-5; J gene: TRBJ1-5; D gene: -; clone size: once; CDR3 protein: CASSSLQGVGNQPQHF; CDR3 DNA: TGTGCCAGCAGTTCCCTACAGGGTGTGGGCAATCAGCCCCAGCATTTT
V gene: TRBV14; J gene: TRBJ2-7; D gene: -; clone size: -; CDR3 protein: CASETTGVVYEQYF; CDR3 DNA: TGTGCCAGTGAAACAACGGGAGTCGTCTACGAGCAGTACTTC
V gene: TRBV25-1; J gene: TRBJ2-5; D gene: -; clone size: -; CDR3 protein: CASSEFARKTQYF; CDR3 DNA: TGTGCCAGCAGTGAATTTGCCCGGAAGACCCAGTACTTC
V gene: TRBV12-3/TRBV12-4; J gene: TRBJ1-2; D gene: -; clone size: -; CDR3 protein: CASNPRSNYGYTF; CDR3 DNA: TGTGCCAGCAACCCGAGGAGTAACTATGGCTACACCTTC
V gene: TRBV28; J gene: TRBJ1-4; D gene: -; clone size: -; CDR3 protein: CASSMGGVFRVNEKLFF; CDR3 DNA: TGTGCCAGCAGTATGGGCGGTGTCTTTCGCGTTAATGAAAAACTGTTTTTT
V gene: TRBV9; J gene: TRBJ1-1; D gene: -; clone size: -; CDR3 protein: CASSVAIMGDTEAFF; CDR3 DNA: TGTGCCAGCAGCGTAGCCATTATGGGGGACACTGAAGCTTTCTTT
V gene: TRBV18; J gene: TRBJ1-1; D gene: TRBD1; clone size: -; CDR3 protein: CASSTGTGRVNTEAFF; CDR3 DNA: TGTGCCAGCTCAACTGGGACAGGGAGGGTGAACACTGAAGCTTTCTTT
V gene: TRBV29-1; J gene: TRBJ1-2; D gene: TRBD1; clone size: -; CDR3 protein: CSLGQGTDGYTF; CDR3 DNA: TGCAGCCTGGGACAGGGTACCGATGGCTACACCTTC
V gene: TRBV12-3/TRBV12-4; J gene: TRBJ2-7; D gene: -; clone size: -; CDR3 protein: CASSLRLDEQYF; CDR3 DNA: TGTGCCAGCAGTCTTAGACTCGACGAGCAGTACTTC
V gene: TRBV30; J gene: TRBJ2-7; D gene: -; clone size: -; CDR3 protein: CAWIGTPYEQYF; CDR3 DNA: TGTGCCTGGATAGGTACGCCCTACGAGCAGTACTTC
V gene: TRBV28; J gene: TRBJ2-7; D gene: -; clone size: -; CDR3 protein: CASISHPPYEQYF; CDR3 DNA: TGTGCCAGCATCTCTCACCCCCCCTACGAGCAGTACTTC
V gene: TRBV27; J gene: TRBJ1-6; D gene: -; clone size: -; CDR3 protein: CASSLSPPSYNSPLHF; CDR3 DNA: TGTGCCAGCAGTTTATCGCCGCCCTCCTATAATTCACCCCTCCACTTT
V gene: TRBV30; J gene: TRBJ2-7; D gene: TRBD2; clone size: -; CDR3 protein: CAWSVQLAGTEQYF; CDR3 DNA: TGTGCCTGGAGTGTACAACTAGCGGGAACCGAGCAGTACTTC
V gene: TRBV9; J gene: TRBJ1-4; D gene: -; clone size: -; CDR3 protein: CASSTESGSKVFF; CDR3 DNA: TGTGCCAGCAGCACAGAATCCGGGTCAAAAGTGTTTTTT
V gene: TRBV7-9; J gene: TRBJ1-3; D gene: TRBD1; clone size: -; CDR3 protein: CASSRGQGPGNTIYF; CDR3 DNA: TGTGCCAGCAGCCGTGGACAGGGACCTGGAAACACCATATATTTT
V gene: TRBV27; J gene: TRBJ2-5; D gene: TRBD1; clone size: once; CDR3 protein: CASSLLGTGYEETQYF; CDR3 DNA: TGTGCCAGCAGTTTATTGGGGACAGGGTACGAAGAGACCCAGTACTTC
V gene: TRBV7-2; J gene: TRBJ2-7; D gene: -; clone size: once; CDR3 protein: CASSSGMVREQYF; CDR3 DNA: TGTGCCAGCAGCTCCGGAATGGTGCGTGAGCAGTACTTC
V gene: TRBV21-1; J gene: TRBJ2-7; D gene: -; clone size: -; CDR3 protein: CASSKAGSTGEQYF; CDR3 DNA: TGTGCCAGCAGCAAAGCGGGGTCAACGGGCGAGCAGTACTTC
V gene: TRBV4-3; J gene: TRBJ2-7; D gene: TRBD2; clone size: -; CDR3 protein: CASSYGLAGVYEQYF; CDR3 DNA: TGCGCCAGCAGCTACGGACTAGCGGGAGTGTACGAGCAGTACTTC
V gene: TRBV11-3; J gene: TRBJ2-3; D gene: -; clone size: -; CDR3 protein: CASSWGLDEGADTQYF; CDR3 DNA: TGTGCCAGCAGCTGGGGACTCGACGAGGGGGCAGATACGCAGTATTTT
V gene: TRBV6-6; J gene: TRBJ2-3; D gene: TRBD1; clone size: -; CDR3 protein: CASSYRTGDGDTQYF; CDR3 DNA: TGTGCCAGCAGTTACCGGACAGGGGACGGAGATACGCAGTATTTT
V gene: TRBV7-9; J gene: TRBJ1-2; D gene: TRBD1; clone size: -; CDR3 protein: CASSTPTGGPGGYTF; CDR3 DNA: TGTGCCAGCAGCACACCCACAGGGGGACCGGGTGGCTACACCTTC
V gene: TRBV12-3/TRBV12-4; J gene: TRBJ2-7; D gene: -; clone size: -; CDR3 protein: CASSFSTAYEQYF; CDR3 DNA: TGTGCCAGCAGTTTTAGTACGGCCTACGAGCAGTACTTC
V gene: TRBV30; J gene: TRBJ1-6; D gene: -; clone size: -; CDR3 protein: CAWSASRNSPLHF; CDR3 DNA: TGTGCCTGGTCGGCTAGTAGGAATTCACCCCTCCACTTT
V gene: TRBV6-6; J gene: TRBJ2-5; D gene: -; clone size: -; CDR3 protein: CASRDSQETQYF; CDR3 DNA: TGTGCCAGCCGGGACTCCCAAGAGACCCAGTACTTC
V gene: TRBV27; J gene: TRBJ2-7; D gene: -; clone size: -; CDR3 protein: CASSYRTSWTYEQYF; CDR3 DNA: TGTGCCAGCAGTTATCGAACTAGCTGGACCTACGAGCAGTACTTC
V gene: TRBV19; J gene: TRBJ1-6; D gene: TRBD1; clone size: -; CDR3 protein: CASSISAGGADSPLHF; CDR3 DNA: TGTGCCAGTAGTATAAGTGCAGGGGGCGCGGATTCACCCCTCCACTTT
V gene: TRBV18; J gene: TRBJ2-7; D gene: -; clone size: -; CDR3 protein: CASSDDMRNEQYF; CDR3 DNA: TGTGCCAGCTCGGACGACATGAGGAACGAGCAGTACTTC
V gene: TRBV7-7; J gene: TRBJ2-1; D gene: -; clone size: -; CDR3 protein: CASSLGNSWNNEQFF; CDR3 DNA: TGTGCTAGCAGCTTAGGTAACTCCTGGAACAATGAGCAGTTCTTC
V gene: TRBV18; J gene: TRBJ2-2; D gene: TRBD2; clone size: -; CDR3 protein: CASSPLLAANTGELFF; CDR3 DNA: TGTGCCAGCTCACCACTGCTAGCGGCGAACACCGGGGAGCTGTTTTTT
V gene: TRBV27; J gene: TRBJ2-2; D gene: TRBD1; clone size: few; CDR3 protein: CASSVNRGLNTGELFF; CDR3 DNA: TGTGCCAGCAGCGTGAACAGGGGCCTGAACACCGGGGAGCTGTTTTTT
V gene: TRBV5-1; J gene: TRBJ2-3; D gene: -; clone size: once; CDR3 protein: CASSLEGSDTQYF; CDR3 DNA: TGCGCCAGCAGCTTGGAGGGCTCAGATACGCAGTATTTT
V gene: TRBV5-4; J gene: TRBJ1-6; D gene: -; clone size: -; CDR3 protein: CVSSPQQGQSPLHF; CDR3 DNA: TGTGTCAGCAGCCCCCAACAGGGTCAGTCACCCCTCCACTTT
V gene: TRBV6-6; J gene: TRBJ1-6; D gene: TRBD1; clone size: once; CDR3 protein: CASSLEDRVNSPLHF; CDR3 DNA: TGTGCCAGCAGTCTTGAGGACAGGGTTAATTCACCCCTCCACTTT
V gene: TRBV20-1; J gene: TRBJ2-5; D gene: -; clone size: few; CDR3 protein: CRGVQETQYF; CDR3 DNA: TGCAGGGGCGTGCAAGAGACCCAGTACTTC
V gene: TRBV9; J gene: TRBJ2-3; D gene: -; clone size: few; CDR3 protein: CASSAGAPDTQYF; CDR3 DNA: TGTGCCAGCAGCGCCGGGGCCCCAGATACGCAGTATTTT
V gene: TRBV10-2; J gene: TRBJ2-7; D gene: -; clone size: few; CDR3 protein: CASSVSNEQYF; CDR3 DNA: TGCGCCAGCAGTGTGTCCAACGAGCAGTACTTC
V gene: TRBV6-6; J gene: TRBJ1-2; D gene: -; clone size: -; CDR3 protein: CASSYSMVQNGYTF; CDR3 DNA: TGTGCCAGCAGTTACTCGATGGTTCAGAATGGCTACACCTTC
V gene: TRBV6-2/TRBV6-3; J gene: TRBJ1-5; D gene: TRBD1; clone size: -; CDR3 protein: CASSYGTGGGNQPQHF; CDR3 DNA: TGTGCCAGCAGTTACGGGACAGGGGGAGGCAATCAGCCCCAGCATTTT
V gene: TRBV4-3; J gene: TRBJ2-7; D gene: TRBD1; clone size: -; CDR3 protein: CASSLGQGSYEQYF; CDR3 DNA: TGCGCCAGCAGCCTCGGACAGGGTTCCTACGAGCAGTACTTC
V gene: TRBV7-2; J gene: TRBJ2-3; D gene: -; clone size: -; CDR3 protein: CASSEAGHRGTQYF; CDR3 DNA: TGTGCCAGCAGCGAAGCCGGTCACCGGGGTACGCAGTATTTT
V gene: TRBV7-3; J gene: TRBJ2-6; D gene: -; clone size: -; CDR3 protein: CASSLSWAGANVLTF; CDR3 DNA: TGTGCCAGCAGCTTAAGTTGGGCCGGGGCCAACGTCCTGACTTTC
V gene: TRBV7-2; J gene: TRBJ2-1; D gene: -; clone size: few; CDR3 protein: CASSLGLLKQFF; CDR3 DNA: TGTGCCAGCAGCTTAGGACTCCTCAAGCAGTTCTTC
V gene: TRBV2; J gene: TRBJ2-3; D gene: -; clone size: few; CDR3 protein: CASKAGPSTDTQYF; CDR3 DNA: TGTGCCAGCAAGGCTGGCCCTAGCACAGATACGCAGTATTTT
V gene: TRBV7-2; J gene: TRBJ2-7; D gene: TRBD1; clone size: -; CDR3 protein: CASSRRDRGYEQYF; CDR3 DNA: TGTGCCAGCAGCCGCCGGGACAGGGGCTACGAGCAGTACTTC